This T cell receptor (beta chain) emerged from a study of beta chain features in type 1 diabetes. Study-level information: Sorted cells numbering roughly 100,000,000 were examined across all samples. Findings of the study overall: Diminished insertions and augmented deletions at VDJ junctions characterized type 1 diabetes patients.

Expressed TCRB transcripts got sequenced, as all isolated RNA was reverse transcribed. Profiled with immunoSEQ multiplex PCR; TCRdb holds only in-frame clones, not every one. The sample has 200,000 to 250,000 clones; over 12% are singletons. The sample holds a few counts of this clone. What it binds is not known. This clonotype was obtained from a woman aged 40 to 50 in good health. Sequencing was performed on naive CD4+ T cells from blood.

Here the CDR3 reads CASRMRSGRSGELFF. Written as DNA, the CDR3 is TGTGCCAGCAGAATGAGGAGCGGTCGATCCGGGGAGCTGTTTTTT. V gene TRBV6-5 combines with J gene TRBJ2-2; D perhaps matches TRBD2 (5 bases). V lost 6 bases and J 6 bases, leaving 17 bases between the germline ends. CDR1 and CDR2 (germline): MNHEY, SVGAGI. The CDR3 is 15 amino acids.